Listed below are T cell receptor beta chains from one sample, sequenced in a study of radiotherapy plus CTLA-4 blockade in lung cancer. Assay used: immunoSEQ multiplex PCR; TCRdb lists only in-frame clones, some missing. Of roughly 110,000 clones listed, 81% are singletons. The sequencing used peripheral blood, collected from a patient treated with radiotherapy plus ipilimumab. These receptor sequences come from a human donor with non-small cell lung cancer that progressed on radiotherapy plus ipilimumab. Some clones in this sample may be carry-over from other donors' samples. Each CDR3 is given with its conserved first and last residue. The order of the fields is V gene, D gene, J gene, clone size, CDR3 DNA, CDR3 protein. D genes are given only for firm matches. Expanded clones get a size class; other rows say once, few or many, or leave the size out.

>TRBV4-3|.|TRBJ1-3|.
TGCGCCAGCAGCCGGAGCCCAGGTACCTCTGGAAACACCATATATTTT
CASSRSPGTSGNTIYF
>TRBV2|.|TRBJ1-1|.
TGTGCCAGCTTGCAGATTAGCACTGAAGCTTTCTTT
CASLQISTEAFF
>TRBV27|.|TRBJ2-7|once
TGTGCCAGCAGTTTTTCCCTGGGTGCGGTAGTATACGAGCAGTACTTC
CASSFSLGAVVYEQYF
>TRBV4-3|TRBD1|TRBJ1-4|.
TGCGCCAGCAGCCAAACAGGGGGGGCAACTAATGAAAAACTGTTTTTT
CASSQTGGATNEKLFF
>TRBV19|.|TRBJ1-2|.
TGTGCCAGTAGTATCACGATTAACTATGGCTACACCTTC
CASSITINYGYTF
>TRBV29-1|TRBD1|TRBJ2-1|.
TGCAGCGTCGTACAGGGGTCGAGCTCCTACAATGAGCAGTTCTTC
CSVVQGSSSYNEQFF
>TRBV5-1|.|TRBJ2-2|.
TGCGCCAGCAGAAAGGGAACGAACACCGGGGAGCTGTTTTTT
CASRKGTNTGELFF
>TRBV7-2|.|TRBJ2-1|.
TGTGCCAGCAGCTTGACTTACAATGAGCAGTTCTTC
CASSLTYNEQFF
>TRBV6-5|.|TRBJ2-2|.
TGTGCCAGCAGATCAGTGAACACCGGGGAGCTGTTTTTT
CASRSVNTGELFF
>TRBV9|.|TRBJ1-2|.
TGTGCCAGCAGCGTAGGACGGTGGGAGGAGGGGTATGGCTACACCTTC
CASSVGRWEEGYGYTF
>TRBV29-1|.|TRBJ1-2|few
TGCAGCGTTGAGATTCTAATCAGCTATGGCTACACCTTC
CSVEILISYGYTF
>TRBV5-4|.|TRBJ1-2|.
TGTGCCAGCAGCTTTGACACAGCCTATGGCTACACCTTC
CASSFDTAYGYTF
>TRBV6-5|.|TRBJ2-5|.
TGTGCCAGCAGACGCCGGGACACTCAAGAGACCCAGTACTTC
CASRRRDTQETQYF
>TRBV29-1|TRBD1|TRBJ2-7|.
TGCAGCGTCTGGCAGGGGGCCGGGGAGCAGTACTTC
CSVWQGAGEQYF
>TRBV18|.|TRBJ2-1|.
TGTGCCAGCTCACCACCGTTGCCTAGGAGCTCCTACAATGAGCAGTTCTTC
CASSPPLPRSSYNEQFF
>TRBV2|TRBD2|TRBJ2-7|.
TGTGCCAGCAGTTTAACCGGGTCGGTAGCGGGGGAGAGGAACTTC
CASSLTGSVAGERNF